This entry features one TCR beta chain sequence. Its antigen is unknown. Losses at the gene ends were 6 bases for V and 9 bases for J; bases not matched to a gene: 12. The CDR3 is 15 residues long. From germline, CDR1 is MNHEY and CDR2 SVGAGI. The sample comes from a study of blood T cells in healthy people across ages. For the second PCR, which ran for about 6 to 11 cycles, a sample-barcoded 5' primer and a J-beta primer mix were used. TCRdb re-derived calls from the 5' RACE reads in MiXCR, one entry per CDR3 protein. Of about a million distinct CDR3 sequences in the sample, about 48% were seen once. Study outcomes and limitations: TCR beta diversity, measured per million T cells, fell in a roughly linear way with age.

The J gene is TRBJ1-2, the V gene TRBV6-5, with TRBD1 identical over 11 bases. The sequence came from a man younger than 45 in good health. Input material: blood. This CDR3 reads CASSRTVGQGVSYTF. The CDR3 DNA follows: TGTGCCAGCAGCCGAACGGTGGGACAGGGGGTGAGCTACACCTTC.